A single sample gave rise to the 8 T cell receptor beta chains below, sequenced in a study of T cell clonality in common variable immunodeficiency. The assay was immunoSEQ multiplex PCR, and TCRdb's table has in-frame clones only and misses some. Captured here are tens of thousands of clones, none seen once; the top ten comprise roughly 1.6%. The sample consisted of peripheral blood mononuclear cells. The receptors here all came from a person between 18 and 75 years old in good health.

This clone was observed at least ten times. The junction differs from germline at one of its ends, possibly a read error. The CDR3 goes on 3 residues after the read ends, and that part is filled in from the germline J gene. The chain has TRBV20-1 and TRBJ1-6, with D unclear. Germline CDR1 DFQATT, CDR2 SNEGSKA (reference sequence). The CDR3 sequence is 14 residues long. The covered CDR3 bases are TGCAGTTCTAGATCCGGGGTTAATAATTCACCC. Encoded protein: CSSRSGVNNSP. The whole CDR3 sequence is CSSRSGVNNSPLHF.

This clone was observed at least ten times. Sequencing ends 3 residues short of the CDR3 end; the germline J gene provides the rest. The chain uses TRBV18 and TRBJ2-4; TRBD2 agrees at 8 bases. The length of the CDR3 is 14 residues. The trim removed 8 bases at V and 1 base at J, leaving 4 bases unmatched. The germline gives CDR1 KGHSH, CDR2 LQKENI. CDR3 in amino acids: CASMGTRAKNIQYF. The CDR3 bases that were read are TGTGCCAGCATGGGGACTAGGGCCAAAAACATT.

This clone was found many times. Read coverage stops 3 residues before the CDR3 terminus; the germline J gene supplies the remainder. The V and J genes are TRBV6-1 and TRBJ2-7, with TRBD1 as a possible D gene (6 bases). The CDR3 is 14 amino acids. V was trimmed by 4 bases and J by 6 bases, leaving 16 bases between them. CDR1 is MNHNS, CDR2 SASEGT, per germline. The CDR3 bases that were read are TGTGCCAGCAGTGCAACCGGGACACAGAGCGAG. This translates into CASSATGTQSE. The entire CDR3 protein is CASSATGTQSEQYF.

In this sample, this clone turned up many times. The read stops 3 residues short of the end of the CDR3; the missing end is completed from the germline J gene. The chain links TRBV19 to TRBJ2-3; 15 nucleotides agree with TRBD2. The germline V gene encodes CDR1 LNHDA and CDR2 SQIVND (reference sequence). Trimming cost V 4 bases and J 0 bases; bases outside gene matches: 8. CDR3 length equals 19 residues. CDR3 sequence: CASSTGTSGRYSSTDTQYF. The CDR3 DNA, read in part, is TGTGCCAGTAGTACCGGGACTAGCGGGAGGTATTCTAGCACAGATACG.

This clone came up many times. The read terminates 3 residues before the CDR3 end, so the remaining end is supplied by the germline J gene. The chain links TRBV4-1 to TRBJ1-4; D gene ambiguous. Germline V lookup: CDR1 MGHRA, CDR2 YSYEKL. V was clipped by 2 bases and J by 3 bases, with 10 bases between them. The CDR3 runs to 15 residues. CDR3 DNA, as far as it was read: TGCGCCAGCAGCCAATCAGGATGGGCTAATGAAAAA. Its protein product is CASSQSGWANEK. The full CDR3 is CASSQSGWANEKLFF.

There are many counts of this clone. The read falls 3 residues short of the CDR3 end, and the missing part is taken from the germline J gene. The rearrangement joins TRBV19 to TRBJ2-2; maybe TRBD2 (5 bases). V was shortened by 2 bases and J by 5 bases, with 12 bases between the two germline ends. This CDR3 is built from 15 residues. From germline, CDR1 is LNHDA and CDR2 SQIVND (reference sequence). The CDR3 loop is CASSISGRGTGELFF. CDR3 DNA, as far as it was read: TGTGCCAGTAGTATATCCGGGCGCGGGACCGGGGAG.

In its sample, this clone was seen many times. The read ends 3 residues early relative to the CDR3; the germline J gene fills the gap. V usage is TRBV20-1 and J usage is TRBJ2-5, with 9 bases aligning to TRBD2. The CDR3 consists of 16 residues. Germline-derived CDR1 and CDR2 are DFQATT and SNEGSKA (reference sequence). J was trimmed by 1 base and V by 0 bases; bases with no gene match: 6. The CDR3 is CSARDLAGGFQETQYF. The covered CDR3 bases are TGCAGTGCTAGAGATTTGGCGGGGGGGTTCCAAGAGACC.

This clone was seen many times. The observed sequence ends 3 residues before the CDR3 terminus, with the missing tail filled in from the germline J gene. This chain joins TRBV10-2 and TRBJ1-1, with 8 bases matching TRBD1. The trim removed 6 bases at V and 7 bases at J, leaving 7 bases unmatched. The CDR3 has 13 amino acids. CDR1 is WSHSY, CDR2 SAAADI, per germline. This CDR3 is CASREGQGGEAFF. Incomplete CDR3 DNA: TGCGCCAGCAGGGAAGGACAGGGTGGTGAA.